These 28 T cell receptor beta chains originate from one sample sequenced in a study of blood T cells in healthy people across ages. Combining a sample-barcoded 5' primer with a J-beta primer mix, a second PCR ran for 7 to 11 cycles. TCRdb redid the calling of the 5' RACE reads with MiXCR, one entry per CDR3 protein. The table records hundreds of thousands of distinct CDR3 sequences, more than 45% of them present only once. The sequenced sample consisted of blood. Source of these receptors: a man aged 25-45 years in good health.

This clonotype was seen a few times. The chain employs TRBV15 and TRBJ2-7; D may be TRBD2 (5 bases). The CDR3 is 15 amino acids. Trimming pared 4 bases from V and 9 bases from J, leaving 22 bases between. From germline, CDR1 is LNHNV and CDR2 YYDKDF (reference sequence). The CDR3 is CATSTLGGQFLGQYF. The DNA for the CDR3 is TGTGCCACCAGCACACTAGGTGGGCAGTTTCTAGGGCAGTACTTC.

This clonotype was recorded a few times. CDR3 amino acids: CASRQQGNDYGYTF. The CDR3 nucleotides read TGTGCCAGCAGACAACAGGGAAACGACTATGGCTACACCTTC. This chain connects TRBV3-1 to TRBJ1-2, with D possibly being TRBD1 (6 bases). The V gene lost 6 bases and the J gene lost 3 bases, with 14 bases spanning the gap. The V gene's germline CDR1 is LGHDT and CDR2 YNNKEL (reference sequence). CDR3 size: 14 residues.

In the case of this clonotype: This is likely an artifact of a read error, given a far larger clone one base away. V and J are TRBV12-3 or TRBV12-4 and TRBJ2-3; possibly TRBD1 or TRBD2 for D (7 bases each). The CDR3 totals 14 residues. CDR3 in amino acids: CASSFRGGVDAQYF. The DNA for the CDR3 is TGTGCCAGCAGTTTCAGGGGGGGCGTAGATGCGCAGTATTTT.

CDR3 nucleotides: TGTGCCAGCAGTTTCCTGGCGGCAGCCTCCTACGAGCAGTACTTC. Protein sequence: CASSFLAAASYEQYF. The chain combines TRBV27 with TRBJ2-7; no firm D call. Looked up from germline, CDR1 is MNHEY and CDR2 is SMNVEV (reference sequence). There are 15 residues in the CDR3. V dropped 3 bases and J dropped 0 bases, with 12 bases sitting between them.

The chain combines TRBV9 with TRBJ2-3, with D possibly being TRBD1 (6 bases). The CDR3 is made up of 13 amino acids. Germline V CDR1 and CDR2: SGDLS, YYNGEE. The V gene lost 0 bases and the J gene lost 6 bases, with 8 bases spanning the gap. This CDR3 reads CASSVERGDTQYF. The CDR3 bases are TGTGCCAGCAGCGTAGAAAGGGGGGATACGCAGTATTTT.

This clonotype was seen once. The genes are TRBV12-3 or TRBV12-4 and TRBJ2-7, with TRBD1 matching 9 bases. The CDR3 covers 13 residues. V dropped 6 bases and J dropped 4; count of bases not matched to a gene: 4. The CDR3 is CASRRTGEYEQYF. The CDR3 DNA follows: TGTGCCAGCAGAAGGACAGGGGAATACGAGCAGTACTTC.

In its sample, this clonotype was seen once. J is TRBJ1-1 and V is TRBV29-1; 8 bases match TRBD1. The CDR3 is 13 amino acids. Germline V gene lookup returns CDR1 SQVTM and CDR2 ANQGSEA. V lost 6 bases and J lost 1; bases outside the gene matches: 4. The DNA of the CDR3 is TGCAGCGTCCAACAGGGGGGGAACACTGAAGCTTTCTTT. As protein: CSVQQGGNTEAFF.

The CDR3 DNA sequence: TGTGCCAGCAGCCTTCCGGGTAGCGGGCTCAATGAGCAGTTCTTC. This translates into CASSLPGSGLNEQFF. The chain links TRBV28 to TRBJ2-1; 7 bases are a match to TRBD2. Germline assignment: CDR1 MDHEN and CDR2 SYDVKM. After removal of 6 bases from V and 6 bases from J, the junction contained 11 bases not matched to a gene. The CDR3 spans 15 residues.

The rearrangement links TRBV6-4 to TRBJ1-2; D gene ambiguous. Germline CDR1 MRHNA, CDR2 SNTAGT. The CDR3 has 19 residues. The V and J ends lost 3 bases and 7 bases respectively, with 30 bases between them. CDR3 sequence reads: CASSDAFPTSGPELRGYTF. The CDR3 DNA is TGTGCCAGCAGTGATGCTTTTCCCACATCCGGGCCAGAGTTGCGTGGCTACACCTTC.

The CDR3 spells CASTCNPGYNQPQHF. CDR3 DNA: TGTGCCAGCACCTGTAACCCAGGGTACAATCAGCCCCAGCATTTT. The V and J genes are TRBV7-2 and TRBJ1-5; D might be TRBD1 (5 bases). The germline V gene has CDR1 SGHTA and CDR2 FQGNSA. Trimming cost V 7 bases and J 3 bases, with 16 bases left between them. The CDR3 extends over 15 amino acids.

The J gene is TRBJ1-5, the V gene TRBV10-3; D ambiguous. CDR1 and CDR2 (germline): ENHRY, SYGVKD. The CDR3 runs 12 residues. The V end lost 3 bases, the J end lost 4 bases, and 4 bases lay between the germline ends. The CDR3 sequence is CAISDANQPQHF. The CDR3, as DNA: TGTGCCATCAGTGACGCGAATCAGCCCCAGCATTTT.

In this sample, this clonotype turned up a few times. The V gene is TRBV7-9, the J gene TRBJ2-1, with no clear D. The V end was cut by 4 bases, the J end by 1 base, with 14 bases between. This CDR3 region has 16 residues. CDR1 and CDR2 (germline): SEHNR, FQNEAQ (reference sequence). The CDR3 spells CASSSRGERSYNEQFF. CDR3 sequence (DNA): TGTGCCAGCAGCTCTCGTGGAGAACGATCCTACAATGAGCAGTTCTTC. Using reference TRBV7-9 and TRBJ2-1 for the parts outside the CDR3, the full variable domain is DTGVSQNPRHKITKRGQNVTFRCDPISEHNRLYWYRQTLGQGPEFLTYFQNEAQLEKSRLLSDRFSAERPKGSFSTLEIQRTEQGDSAMYLCASSSRGERSYNEQFFGPGTRLTVL.

The chain uses TRBV7-2 and TRBJ2-5; 10 bases are shared with TRBD2. TRBJ2-4 explains the end of the DNA better; the J call may be wrong. The CDR3 has 15 amino acids. The germline CDR1 and CDR2 sequences are SGHTA and FQGNSA. The CDR3 DNA reads as TGTGCCAGCAGCTCCCCAAGCGGGAGGGCTAACATTCAGTACTTC. Residues: CASSSPSGRANIQYF.

The V gene is TRBV20-1, the J gene TRBJ1-1; 7 nucleotides align to TRBD1. Trimming at V came to 5 bases and at J to 5 bases, leaving 11 bases not matched to a gene. CDR1 and CDR2 from the germline V gene are DFQATT and SNEGSKA (reference sequence). The CDR3 has 14 amino acids. CDR3 loop: CSARDRIRETEAFF. In nucleotides, the CDR3 is TGCAGTGCTCGGGACAGAATAAGGGAGACTGAAGCTTTCTTT.

The chain joins TRBV20-1 to TRBJ1-2, with a tentative D call TRBD1 (6 bases). This CDR3 is built from 12 residues. V was clipped by 6 bases and J by 8 bases, with 16 bases between them. Per the germline V gene, CDR1 is DFQATT and CDR2 is SNEGSKA (reference sequence). The CDR3 is CSAKGTSDGYTF. CDR3 in DNA: TGCAGTGCGAAAGGGACATCAGACGGCTACACCTTC.

The chain has TRBV20-1 and TRBJ2-1, with TRBD2 identical over 10 bases. The ends lost 8 bases at V and 3 bases at J; junction bases unmatched: 19. The CDR3 covers 18 residues. Per the germline V gene, CDR1 is DFQATT and CDR2 is SNEGSKA (reference sequence). The DNA for the CDR3 is TGCAGTTCCCAAGCGGGAGGGCCTACCGTAGGTGACTACAATGAGCAGTTCTTC. It is translated as CSSQAGGPTVGDYNEQFF.

V gene TRBV12-3 or TRBV12-4 combines with J gene TRBJ1-6; 7 bases match TRBD1. The length of the CDR3 is 17 residues. The junction had 12 bases not matched to a gene; V was cut back by 5 bases and J by 5 bases. The CDR3 is CASSLRTGTADNSPLHF. The CDR3 bases are TGTGCCAGCAGTCTAAGGACCGGGACAGCCGATAATTCACCCCTCCACTTT.

V usage is TRBV7-9 and J usage is TRBJ2-4; D is perhaps TRBD2 (6 bases). CDR3 length: 12 amino acids. V lost 1 base to trimming and J lost 13 bases, with 11 bases between them. Germline CDR1 SEHNR, CDR2 FQNEAQ (reference sequence). The CDR3 loop is CASSLDAGRQYF. CDR3 sequence (DNA): TGTGCCAGCAGCTTAGACGCGGGGCGGCAGTACTTC. Filled out from reference TRBV7-9 and TRBJ2-4, the complete variable domain reads DTGVSQNPRHKITKRGQNVTFRCDPISEHNRLYWYRQTLGQGPEFLTYFQNEAQLEKSRLLSDRFSAERPKGSFSTLEIQRTEQGDSAMYLCASSLDAGRQYFGAGTRLSVL.

This clonotype was seen just once. The chain employs TRBV20-1 and TRBJ2-7, with 7 positions matching TRBD1. This CDR3 has 15 amino acids. Per germline, CDR1 DFQATT and CDR2 SNEGSKA (reference sequence). V was clipped by 1 base and J by 0 bases; unmatched bases: 6. The CDR3 loop reads CSARVPGTDSYEQYF. The DNA of the CDR3 is TGCAGTGCTAGAGTCCCCGGGACAGACTCCTACGAGCAGTACTTC.

J is TRBJ2-5 and V is TRBV20-1; a weak D match, TRBD2 (6 bases). Trimming took off 4 bases at V and 2 bases at J, with 20 bases between the two ends. The CDR3 runs 16 residues. CDR1 is DFQATT and CDR2 is SNEGSKA in the germline V gene (reference sequence). The CDR3 sequence: CSATPLGEAAQETQYF. In nucleotides, the CDR3 is TGCAGTGCTACCCCTCTGGGGGAGGCGGCGCAAGAGACCCAGTACTTC.

This clonotype was recorded a few times. This chain joins TRBV7-2 and TRBJ2-3, with a possible D match to TRBD2 (5 bases). This CDR3 has 15 amino acids. Germline V lookup: CDR1 SGHTA, CDR2 FQGNSA. The germline V and J ends were trimmed by 5 bases and 4 bases, with 16 bases remaining between them. DNA of the CDR3: TGTGCCAGCAGCCCCAGCCCCCGGGATTCAGATACGCAGTATTTT. Amino acid sequence: CASSPSPRDSDTQYF.

The chain is built from TRBV27 and TRBJ2-2; D is ambiguous. The CDR3 is 14 amino acids. Germline CDR1 reads MNHEY; CDR2 reads SMNVEV (reference sequence). Trimming took 2 bases from V and 0 from J, leaving 4 bases between them. The CDR3 protein is CASSLETNTGELFF. CDR3 coding DNA: TGTGCCAGCAGTTTAGAAACGAACACCGGGGAGCTGTTTTTT.

This rearrangement joins TRBV2 to TRBJ1-5, with 8 nucleotides matching TRBD1. The CDR3 covers 13 residues. The V gene end was trimmed by 4 bases and the J gene end by 5 bases; junction bases not matched to a gene: 1. Germline V gives CDR1 SNHLY, CDR2 FYNNEI. The CDR3 DNA is TGTGCCAGCAGTGGGGGACAGGATCAGCCCCAGCATTTT. It translates to CASSGGQDQPQHF.

This sequence joins TRBV27 and TRBJ2-2; D might be TRBD2 (6 bases). The germline V and J ends were trimmed by 2 bases and 7 bases, with 11 bases remaining between them. Germline CDR1 reads MNHEY; CDR2 reads SMNVEV (reference sequence). There are 14 residues in the CDR3. CDR3 sequence: CASSLTGLGGELFF. The CDR3 nucleotides read TGTGCCAGCAGTTTAACGGGACTGGGCGGGGAGCTGTTTTTT.

This clonotype occurred a few times. The genes are TRBV7-2 and TRBJ1-2; no definite D call. Germline V gives CDR1 SGHTA, CDR2 FQGNSA. The CDR3 consists of 12 residues. The V gene lost 10 bases and the J gene lost 5 bases, with 14 bases spanning the gap. CDR3 bases: TGTGCCATCCTACGTCGCGGGTATGGCTACACCTTC. It yields the protein CAILRRGYGYTF.

The J gene is TRBJ1-2, the V gene TRBV20-1; 9 nucleotides agree with TRBD1. Germline V gene sequence: CDR1 DFQATT, CDR2 SNEGSKA (reference sequence). This CDR3 spans 12 amino acids. Trimming took 6 bases from V and 8 from J; bases not matched to a gene: 7. Here the CDR3 DNA reads TGCAGTGCCAAGGACAGGGGAGGAGGCTACACCTTC. This encodes CSAKDRGGGYTF.

This clonotype was detected only a few times. The rearrangement joins TRBV20-1 to TRBJ2-4; possibly TRBD2 for D (5 bases). The CDR3 spans 13 residues. The V gene's germline CDR1 is DFQATT and CDR2 SNEGSKA (reference sequence). V gave up 1 base and J gave up 10 bases, with 14 bases separating them. The CDR3: CSARGESGSIQYF. As DNA, the CDR3 is TGCAGTGCTAGAGGGGAGAGCGGTTCAATTCAGTACTTC.

This clonotype was detected a few times. V is TRBV29-1 and J is TRBJ1-2, with TRBD1 matching 11 bases. Per germline, CDR1 SQVTM and CDR2 ANQGSEA. This CDR3 is built from 13 residues. J was trimmed by 4 bases and V by 5 bases; bases with no gene match: 3. The chain's CDR3 is CSVPGQGAYGYTF. The CDR3 nucleotides are TGCAGCGTTCCAGGACAGGGGGCCTATGGCTACACCTTC.